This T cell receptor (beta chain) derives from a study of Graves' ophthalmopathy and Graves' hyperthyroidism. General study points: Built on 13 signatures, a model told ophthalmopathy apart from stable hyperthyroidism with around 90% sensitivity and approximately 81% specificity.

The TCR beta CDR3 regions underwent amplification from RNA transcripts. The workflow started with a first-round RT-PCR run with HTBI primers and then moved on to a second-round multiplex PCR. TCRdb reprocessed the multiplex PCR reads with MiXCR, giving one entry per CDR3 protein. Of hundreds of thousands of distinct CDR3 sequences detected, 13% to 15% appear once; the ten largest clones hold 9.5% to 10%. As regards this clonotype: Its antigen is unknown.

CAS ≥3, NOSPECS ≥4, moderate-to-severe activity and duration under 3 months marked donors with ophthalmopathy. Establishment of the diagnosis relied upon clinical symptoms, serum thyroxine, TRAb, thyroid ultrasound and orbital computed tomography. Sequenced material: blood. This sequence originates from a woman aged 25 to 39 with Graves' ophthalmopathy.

The CDR3 sequence is CASSLGAGGKGYEQYF. The CDR3 region has the DNA TGTGCCAGCAGCTTAGGAGCAGGGGGCAAAGGCTACGAGCAGTACTTC. V usage is TRBV11-1 and J usage is TRBJ2-7, with TRBD1 matching over 8 bases. The germline CDR1 and CDR2 sequences are SGHAT and FQDESV (reference sequence). The V and J ends lost 1 base and 3 bases, in that order; junction bases with no gene match: 8. The CDR3 is 16 residues long.